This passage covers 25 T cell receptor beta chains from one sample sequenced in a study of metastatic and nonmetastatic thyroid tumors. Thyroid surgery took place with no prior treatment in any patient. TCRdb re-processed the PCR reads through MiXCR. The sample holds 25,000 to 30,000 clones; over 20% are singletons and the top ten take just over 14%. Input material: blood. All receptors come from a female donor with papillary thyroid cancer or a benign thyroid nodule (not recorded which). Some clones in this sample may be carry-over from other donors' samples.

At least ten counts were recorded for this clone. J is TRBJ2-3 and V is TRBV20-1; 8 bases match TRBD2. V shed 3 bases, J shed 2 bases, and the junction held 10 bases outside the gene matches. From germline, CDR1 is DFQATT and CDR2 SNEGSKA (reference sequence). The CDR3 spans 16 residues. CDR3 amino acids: CSASSLGGRNTDTQYF. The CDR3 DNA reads TGCAGTGCTAGTTCTTTGGGCGGGAGGAACACAGATACGCAGTATTTT.

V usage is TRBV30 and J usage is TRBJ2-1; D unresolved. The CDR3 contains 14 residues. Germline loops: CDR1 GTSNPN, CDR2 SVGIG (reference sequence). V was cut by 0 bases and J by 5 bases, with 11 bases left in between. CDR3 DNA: TGTGCCTGGAGTGTCGATCGGACCAACAATGAGCAGTTCTTC. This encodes CAWSVDRTNNEQFF. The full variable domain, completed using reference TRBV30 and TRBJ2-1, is SQTIHQWPATLVQPVGSPLSLECTVEGTSNPNLYWYRQAAGRGLQLLFYSVGIGQISSEVPQNLSASRPQDRQFILSSKKLLLSDSGFYLCAWSVDRTNNEQFFGPGTRLTVL.

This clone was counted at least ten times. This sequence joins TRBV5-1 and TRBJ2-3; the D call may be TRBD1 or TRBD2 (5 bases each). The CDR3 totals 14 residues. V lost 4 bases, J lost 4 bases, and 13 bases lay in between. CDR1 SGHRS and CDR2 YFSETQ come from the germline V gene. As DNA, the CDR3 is TGCGCCAGCAGCAGGGAGAGGGGCGCAGATACGCAGTATTTT. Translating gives CASSRERGADTQYF. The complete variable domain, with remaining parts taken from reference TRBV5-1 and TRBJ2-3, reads KAGVTQTPRYLIKTRGQQVTLSCSPISGHRSVSWYQQTPGQGLQFLFEYFSETQRNKGNFPGRFSGRQFSNSRSEMNVSTLELGDSALYLCASSRERGADTQYFGPGTRLTVL.

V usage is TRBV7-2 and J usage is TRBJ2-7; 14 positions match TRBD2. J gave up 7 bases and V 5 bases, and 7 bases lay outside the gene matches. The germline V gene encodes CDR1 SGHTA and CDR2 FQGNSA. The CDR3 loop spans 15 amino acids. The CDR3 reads CASSRTGTSGREQYF. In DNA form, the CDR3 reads TGTGCCAGCAGCCGGACAGGGACTAGCGGGAGAGAGCAGTACTTC.

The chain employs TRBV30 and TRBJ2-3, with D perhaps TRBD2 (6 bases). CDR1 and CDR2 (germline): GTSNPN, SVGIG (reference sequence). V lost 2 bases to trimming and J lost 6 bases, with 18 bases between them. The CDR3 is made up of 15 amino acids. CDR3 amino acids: CAWSRSGLFMDTQYF. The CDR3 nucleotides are TGTGCCTGGAGTCGTAGCGGACTGTTTATGGATACGCAGTATTTT.

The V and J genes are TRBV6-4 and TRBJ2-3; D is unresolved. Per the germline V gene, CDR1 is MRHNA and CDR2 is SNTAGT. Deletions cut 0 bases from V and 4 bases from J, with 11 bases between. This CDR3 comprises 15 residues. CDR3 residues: CASSDSVDGADTQYF. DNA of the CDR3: TGTGCCAGCAGTGACTCCGTCGATGGGGCAGATACGCAGTATTTT.

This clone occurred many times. The CDR3 sequence is CSASRSAQPPGADTQYF. The CDR3 DNA sequence: TGCAGTGCTAGTAGATCGGCCCAGCCGCCCGGGGCAGATACGCAGTATTTT. The chain has TRBV20-1 and TRBJ2-3, with D possibly matching TRBD2 (5 bases). The CDR3 extends over 17 amino acids. V was trimmed by 3 bases and J by 4 bases, leaving 23 bases between them. Germline assignment: CDR1 DFQATT and CDR2 SNEGSKA (reference sequence).

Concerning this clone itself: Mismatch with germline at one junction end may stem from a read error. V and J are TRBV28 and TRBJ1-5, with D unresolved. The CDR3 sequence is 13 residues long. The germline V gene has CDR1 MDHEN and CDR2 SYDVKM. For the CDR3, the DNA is TGTCCCAGCATTTTTCGGTGGGAGTTGTCCCAGCATTTT. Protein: CPSIFRWELSQHF. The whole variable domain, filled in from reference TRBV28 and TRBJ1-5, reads DVKVTQSSRYLVKRTGEKVFLECVQDMDHENMFWYRQDPGLGLRLIYFSYDVKMKEKGDIPEGYSVSREKKERFSLILESASTNQTSMYLCPSIFRWELSQHFGDGTRLSIL.

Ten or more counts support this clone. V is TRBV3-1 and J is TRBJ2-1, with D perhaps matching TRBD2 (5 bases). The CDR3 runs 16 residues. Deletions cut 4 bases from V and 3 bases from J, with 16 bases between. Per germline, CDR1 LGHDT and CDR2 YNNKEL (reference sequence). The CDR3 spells CASSLRETYLYNEQFF. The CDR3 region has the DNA TGTGCCAGCAGCCTAAGGGAGACATACCTCTACAATGAGCAGTTCTTC.

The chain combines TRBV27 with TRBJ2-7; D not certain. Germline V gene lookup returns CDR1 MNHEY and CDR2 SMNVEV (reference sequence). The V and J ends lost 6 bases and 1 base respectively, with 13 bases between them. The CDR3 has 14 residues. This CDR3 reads CASSVGVASYEQYF. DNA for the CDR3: TGTGCCAGCAGCGTCGGTGTGGCGTCCTACGAGCAGTACTTC.

CDR3 in DNA: TGTGCCAGCAGCTTAGAAATTATAGCCGCCGACTACACCTTC. This codes for CASSLEIIAADYTF. The rearrangement joins TRBV7-8 to TRBJ1-2; D is unclear. Germline V CDR1 and CDR2: SGHVS, FQNEAQ. The V gene lost 1 base and the J gene lost 10 bases, with 16 bases spanning the gap. This CDR3 is built from 14 residues.

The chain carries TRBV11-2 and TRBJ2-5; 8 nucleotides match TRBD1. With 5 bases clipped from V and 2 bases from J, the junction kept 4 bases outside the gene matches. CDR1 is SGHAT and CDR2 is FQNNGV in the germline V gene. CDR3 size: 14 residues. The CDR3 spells CASSPTGVQETQYF. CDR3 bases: TGTGCCAGCAGCCCGACAGGGGTTCAAGAGACCCAGTACTTC.

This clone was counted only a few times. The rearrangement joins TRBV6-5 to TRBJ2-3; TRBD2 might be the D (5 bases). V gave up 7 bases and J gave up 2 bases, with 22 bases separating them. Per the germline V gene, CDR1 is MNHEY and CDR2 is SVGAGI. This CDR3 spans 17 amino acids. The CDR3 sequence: CASTPAASGRVTDTQYF. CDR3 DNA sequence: TGTGCCAGCACTCCCGCTGCCAGCGGAAGAGTCACAGATACGCAGTATTTT.

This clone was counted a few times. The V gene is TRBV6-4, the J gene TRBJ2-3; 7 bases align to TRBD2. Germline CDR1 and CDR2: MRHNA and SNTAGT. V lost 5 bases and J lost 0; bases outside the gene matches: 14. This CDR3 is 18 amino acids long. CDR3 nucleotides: TGTGCCAGCAGTTACCATTGGACTAGAGCGTTAAGCACAGATACGCAGTATTTT. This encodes CASSYHWTRALSTDTQYF.

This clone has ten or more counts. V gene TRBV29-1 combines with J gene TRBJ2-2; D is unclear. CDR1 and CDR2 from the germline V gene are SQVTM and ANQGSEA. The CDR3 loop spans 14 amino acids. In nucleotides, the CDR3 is TGCAGTGTCCTAACCCGTACGAACACCGGGGAGCTGTTTTTT. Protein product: CSVLTRTNTGELFF.

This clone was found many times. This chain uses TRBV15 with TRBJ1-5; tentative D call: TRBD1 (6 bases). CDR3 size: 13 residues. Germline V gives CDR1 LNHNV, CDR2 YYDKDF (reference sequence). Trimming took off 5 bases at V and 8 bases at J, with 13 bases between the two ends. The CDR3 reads CATSFPGDKPQHF. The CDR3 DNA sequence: TGTGCCACCAGCTTCCCCGGGGACAAGCCCCAGCATTTT.

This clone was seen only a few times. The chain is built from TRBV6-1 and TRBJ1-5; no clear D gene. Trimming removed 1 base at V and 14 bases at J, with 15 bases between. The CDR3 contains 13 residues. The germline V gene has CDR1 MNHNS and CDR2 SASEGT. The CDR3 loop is CASSEGLRQHKHF. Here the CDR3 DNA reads TGTGCCAGCAGTGAAGGCTTGCGGCAGCACAAGCATTTT.

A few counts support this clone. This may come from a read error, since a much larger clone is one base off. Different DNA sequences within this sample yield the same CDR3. As DNA, the CDR3 is TGTGCCAGCAGCCCTCCGATGGACGTACTGCTCGGAACTGAAGCTTTCTTT. It is translated as CASSPPMDVLLGTEAFF. J is TRBJ1-1 and V is TRBV3-1; D remains ambiguous. This CDR3 is 17 amino acids long. Trimming pared 4 bases from V and 5 bases from J, leaving 23 bases between. Per germline, CDR1 LGHDT and CDR2 YNNKEL (reference sequence).

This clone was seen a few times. The CDR3 DNA reads TGTGCCAGCAGTTCCAGCACTAGCACAGATACGCAGTATTTT. Translation gives CASSSSTSTDTQYF. The chain couples TRBV2 to TRBJ2-3; D is unclear. The CDR3 totals 14 residues. Trimming removed 5 bases at V and 0 bases at J, with 9 bases between. Germline-derived CDR1 and CDR2 are SNHLY and FYNNEI.

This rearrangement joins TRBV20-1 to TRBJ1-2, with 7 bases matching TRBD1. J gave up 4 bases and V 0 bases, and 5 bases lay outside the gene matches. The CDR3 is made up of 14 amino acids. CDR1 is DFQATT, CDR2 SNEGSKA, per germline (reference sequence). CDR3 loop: CSARDWDRLYGYTF. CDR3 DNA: TGCAGTGCTAGAGATTGGGACAGACTCTATGGCTACACCTTC.

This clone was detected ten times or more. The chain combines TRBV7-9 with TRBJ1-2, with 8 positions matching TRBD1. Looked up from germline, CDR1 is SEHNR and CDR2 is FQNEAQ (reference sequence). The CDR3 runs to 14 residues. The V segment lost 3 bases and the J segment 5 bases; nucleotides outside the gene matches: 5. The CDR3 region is CASSFAGGGYGYTF. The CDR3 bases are TGTGCCAGCAGCTTTGCAGGGGGCGGGTATGGCTACACCTTC.

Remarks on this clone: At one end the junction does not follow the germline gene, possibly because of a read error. CDR3 sequence (DNA): TGCTCCAGCAGGGGACAGGGGGATTCACCCCTCCACTTT. This translates into CSSRGQGDSPLHF. The chain carries TRBV5-1 and TRBJ1-6; 11 nucleotides align to TRBD1. The CDR3 has 13 residues. Germline lookup yields CDR1 SGHRS and CDR2 YFSETQ.

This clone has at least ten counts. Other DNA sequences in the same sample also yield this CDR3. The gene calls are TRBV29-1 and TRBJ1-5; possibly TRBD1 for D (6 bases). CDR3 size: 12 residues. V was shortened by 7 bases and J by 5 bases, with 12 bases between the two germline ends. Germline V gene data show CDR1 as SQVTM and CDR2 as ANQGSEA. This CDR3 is CSAGHQDQPQHF. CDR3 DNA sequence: TGCAGCGCGGGACACCAAGATCAGCCCCAGCATTTT. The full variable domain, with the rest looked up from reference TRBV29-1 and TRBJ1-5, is SAVISQKPSRDICQRGTSLTIQCQVDSQVTMMFWYRQQPGQSLTLIATANQGSEATYESGFVIDKFPISRPNLTFSTLTVSNMSPEDSSIYLCSAGHQDQPQHFGDGTRLSIL.

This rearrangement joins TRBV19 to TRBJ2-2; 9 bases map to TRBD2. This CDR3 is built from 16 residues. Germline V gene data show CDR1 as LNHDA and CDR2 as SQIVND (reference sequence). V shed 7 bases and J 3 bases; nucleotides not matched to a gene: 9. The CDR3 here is CASNAIAGVHTGELFF. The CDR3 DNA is TGTGCCAGTAACGCTATAGCGGGAGTGCACACCGGGGAGCTGTTTTTT.

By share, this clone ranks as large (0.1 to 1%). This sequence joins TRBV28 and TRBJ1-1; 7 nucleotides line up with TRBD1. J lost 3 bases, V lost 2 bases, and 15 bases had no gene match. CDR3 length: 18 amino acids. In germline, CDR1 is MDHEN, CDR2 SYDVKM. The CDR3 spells CASSLEGRGYLGYTEAFF. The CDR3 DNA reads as TGTGCCAGCAGTTTAGAGGGCAGGGGGTATTTGGGGTACACTGAAGCTTTCTTT.